Reported below is one TCR beta chain. Antigen unknown. The data stem from a study of T cells in localized non-small cell lung cancer. Points from the study as a whole: Highest T cell clonality was seen in uninvolved adjacent lung, surpassing that measured in tumor. One tumor region alone was sequenced, and heterogeneity therefore remains possible. Appearances in adjacent lung were noted for a median about 60 of the top 100 tumor clones.

This CDR3 comprises 14 residues. Trimming removed 7 bases from V and 0 bases from J, with 15 bases in between. The V gene's germline CDR1 is SQVTM and CDR2 ANQGSEA. Profiling relied on immunoSEQ multiplex PCR, and the TCRdb table lists in-frame clones only, not all of them. Among some 30,000 clones listed, more than 75% were seen once. This rearrangement joins TRBV29-1 to TRBJ1-1; D is ambiguous. This material consisted of peripheral blood, taken before any cancer treatment. This TCR derives from a male donor aged 60 or older with stage III lung adenocarcinoma. The DNA of the CDR3 is TGCAGCGCTCGACACCGGCAGCTGAACACTGAAGCTTTCTTT. As protein: CSARHRQLNTEAFF.